These 20 T cell receptor beta chains came from one sample sequenced in a study of cytomegalovirus exposure and HLA in healthy donors. Profiling relied on immunoSEQ multiplex PCR, and the TCRdb table lists in-frame clones only, not all of them. The profile covers about 270,000 clones, with approximately 86% appearing a single time and 0.95% to 1.1% taken by the ten largest. The sequenced sample consisted of PBMCs. The receptors shown here come from a young woman in good health and CMV-seronegative.

This clone was counted a single time. The rearrangement links TRBV5-1 to TRBJ1-3; perhaps TRBD1 as D (6 bases). CDR3 size: 17 residues. CDR1 and CDR2 from the germline V gene are SGHRS and YFSETQ. The V end lost 3 bases, the J end lost 0 bases, and 16 bases lay between the germline ends. CDR3 nucleotides: TGCGCCAGCAGCTCCGGGACAAGTAGCAACTCTGGAAACACCATATATTTT. Protein product: CASSSGTSSNSGNTIYF.

This clone was counted a single time. This rearrangement joins TRBV4-3 to TRBJ1-1; D not resolved. Germline CDR1 and CDR2: LGHNA and YSLEER. The CDR3 consists of 16 residues. Trimming cost V 4 bases and J 1 base, with 16 bases left between them. CDR3 residues: CASSPNKFWPNTEAFF. The CDR3 DNA sequence: TGCGCCAGCAGCCCAAATAAGTTTTGGCCGAACACTGAAGCTTTCTTT.

The chain has TRBV5-1 and TRBJ1-6; a weak D match, TRBD1 (5 bases). This CDR3 contains 14 residues. V lost 3 bases to trimming and J lost 8 bases, with 12 bases between them. Germline CDR1 SGHRS, CDR2 YFSETQ. CDR3: CASSSQGGDSPLHF. CDR3 sequence (DNA): TGCGCCAGCAGCTCCCAGGGAGGGGATTCACCCCTCCACTTT.

The chain recombines TRBV23-1 with TRBJ2-2, with TRBD1 matching 7 bases. TRBV23-1 is an ORF; its function is uncertain. The V gene end was trimmed by 7 bases and the J gene end by 1 base; junction bases not matched to a gene: 3. The CDR3 sequence is 14 residues long. The CDR3 spells CASIRTGNTGELFF. CDR3 in DNA: TGCGCCAGCATTCGGACAGGGAACACCGGGGAGCTGTTTTTT.

The count of this clone is one. V and J are TRBV7-9 and TRBJ1-2, with D possibly being TRBD1 (5 bases). Trimming removed 5 bases at V and 2 bases at J, with 15 bases between. From germline, CDR1 is SEHNR and CDR2 FQNEAQ (reference sequence). This CDR3 has 15 residues. The CDR3 DNA reads TGTGCCAGCAGCACAGAAGTCAAGGGGAACTATGGCTACACCTTC. It encodes CASSTEVKGNYGYTF.

CDR3: CASSLGGSTISYNEQFF. The CDR3 DNA is TGCGCCAGCAGCTTGGGAGGTAGTACGATCTCCTACAATGAGCAGTTCTTC. This chain uses TRBV5-1 with TRBJ2-1; D gene unclear. Trimming pared 0 bases from V and 0 bases from J, leaving 13 bases between. This CDR3 is built from 17 residues. The germline CDR1 and CDR2 sequences are SGHRS and YFSETQ.

This chain connects TRBV25-1 to TRBJ1-2, with 9 bases matching TRBD1. The J segment lost 8 bases and the V segment lost 3 bases, leaving 7 bases of the junction unmatched. This CDR3 comprises 14 residues. Germline V gene sequence: CDR1 MGHDK, CDR2 SYGVNS. The CDR3 coding sequence is TGTGCCAGCAGTGAGGGGGACAGGGAGGGAGGCTACACCTTC. Translated: CASSEGDREGGYTF.

The rearrangement links TRBV7-9 to TRBJ2-7; possible D gene TRBD1, 7 bases. The CDR3 runs to 12 residues. Trimming cost V 4 bases and J 6 bases, with 10 bases left between them. Germline CDR1 is SEHNR and CDR2 is FQNEAQ (reference sequence). The CDR3 reads CASSSRDSEQYF. The CDR3 DNA reads as TGTGCCAGCAGCTCGCGGGACAGCGAGCAGTACTTC.

This chain joins TRBV5-4 and TRBJ2-5; 11 nucleotides match TRBD1. CDR3 length: 15 residues. Trimming removed 4 bases from V and 5 bases from J; junction bases left unmatched: 7. Looked up from germline, CDR1 is SGHNT and CDR2 is YYREEE (reference sequence). CDR3 sequence (DNA): TGTGCCAGCAGCGCGGACAGGGGGCTTATCGAGACCCAGTACTTC. Its translation: CASSADRGLIETQYF.

CDR3: CASSEEGAGGSPLHF. In DNA, the CDR3 is TGTGCCAGCAGTGAGGAAGGTGCCGGGGGTTCACCCCTCCACTTT. This rearrangement joins TRBV6-4 to TRBJ1-6; possibly TRBD1 for D (5 bases). The V end was cut by 3 bases, the J end by 9 bases, with 15 bases between. CDR3 size: 15 residues. CDR1 MRHNA and CDR2 SNTAGT come from the germline V gene.

The chain recombines TRBV6-1 with TRBJ2-1; a weak D match, TRBD2 (6 bases). Germline assignment: CDR1 MNHNS and CDR2 SASEGT. This CDR3 is 11 amino acids long. V was trimmed by 5 bases and J by 15 bases, leaving 14 bases between them. This CDR3 is CASSRDSQRFF. The CDR3 coding sequence is TGTGCCAGCAGTCGGGACTCCCAGCGGTTCTTC.

This chain connects TRBV30 to TRBJ1-1, with a possible D match to TRBD1 (5 bases). V lost 6 bases and J lost 0, with 14 bases in between. CDR1 is GTSNPN and CDR2 is SVGIG in the germline V gene (reference sequence). CDR3 length: 14 amino acids. CDR3 sequence (DNA): TGTGCCTGCCAACGGCGGGGGATGAACACTGAAGCTTTCTTT. It specifies CACQRRGMNTEAFF.

This clone occurred a few times. The chain recombines TRBV21-1 with TRBJ1-2; TRBD1 is the table's D call, not checked against the DNA. TRBV21-1 is an annotated pseudogene. This CDR3 region has 13 residues. As DNA, the CDR3 is TGTGCCAGCAGCAAAGACAGGGTCTATGGCTACACCTTC. This gives the protein CASSKDRVYGYTF.

The chain carries TRBV5-5 and TRBJ2-3; the D gene is possibly TRBD2 (6 bases). The length of the CDR3 is 14 residues. Trimming cost V 2 bases and J 2 bases, with 9 bases left between them. In germline, CDR1 is SGHKS, CDR2 YYEKEE (reference sequence). CDR3 bases: TGTGCCAGCAGCTTTACGGGGGACACAGATACGCAGTATTTT. Translated: CASSFTGDTDTQYF.

This chain links TRBV13 with TRBJ2-7, with 10 bases aligning to TRBD1. Germline V gives CDR1 PRHDT, CDR2 FYEKMQ (reference sequence). V was pared by 3 bases and J by 2 bases, with 4 bases of the junction left unmatched. The CDR3 has 15 amino acids. In nucleotides, the CDR3 is TGTGCCAGCAGCTTCGGACAGGGGGTTACCTACGAGCAGTACTTC. Translated: CASSFGQGVTYEQYF.

The J gene is TRBJ1-4, the V gene TRBV18; TRBD1 matches at 10 bases. The germline V gene has CDR1 KGHSH and CDR2 LQKENI. V trimming: 3 bases; J trimming: 9 bases; junction bases outside the gene matches: 10. The CDR3 runs 16 residues. The CDR3 spells CASSPLDRGPLQKLFF. The CDR3 DNA reads TGTGCCAGCTCACCCCTAGACAGGGGGCCCCTTCAAAAACTGTTTTTT.

This sequence joins TRBV6-4 and TRBJ1-2; 8 bases agree with TRBD1. The length of the CDR3 is 15 residues. Germline V gives CDR1 MRHNA, CDR2 SNTAGT. J was trimmed by 8 bases and V by 0 bases; bases with no gene match: 8. The CDR3 here is CASSDSGQGSDGYTF. The CDR3 nucleotides are TGTGCCAGCAGTGACTCAGGACAGGGTAGCGACGGCTACACCTTC.

The chain couples TRBV5-6 to TRBJ1-1; 12 nucleotides align to TRBD1. V lost 4 bases, J lost 4 bases, and 11 bases stayed unmatched. The CDR3 has 17 amino acids. The V gene's germline CDR1 is SGHDT and CDR2 YYEEEE. The CDR3 coding sequence is TGTGCCAGCAGCCCTAGGGACAGGGGGCTTAGGGGCACTGAAGCTTTCTTT. Its protein is CASSPRDRGLRGTEAFF.

This chain joins TRBV27 and TRBJ2-5; the match to TRBD2 covers 11 bases. This CDR3 region has 15 residues. Germline V gene data show CDR1 as MNHEY and CDR2 as SMNVEV (reference sequence). V lost 7 bases and J lost 1; bases outside the gene matches: 5. CDR3 residues: CASTTSGRLQETQYF. The CDR3 DNA is TGTGCCAGCACTACTAGCGGGAGACTCCAAGAGACCCAGTACTTC.

V gene TRBV9 combines with J gene TRBJ1-4; 7 nucleotides agree with TRBD1. This CDR3 is built from 15 residues. After removal of 4 bases from V and 6 bases from J, the junction contained 9 bases not matched to a gene. Germline V gene lookup returns CDR1 SGDLS and CDR2 YYNGEE. This CDR3 is CASSPRTGGYEKLFF. In DNA form, the CDR3 reads TGTGCCAGCAGCCCTCGGACAGGAGGTTATGAAAAACTGTTTTTT.